Reported below is one T cell receptor beta chain. As originally analysed: Estimates of nucleated cell counts were drawn from the amplification of reference gene primers. Measured with immunoSEQ multiplex PCR; TCRdb has only the in-frame clones, and not every one. V, J and clone size are those of that table, while D and trimming were read from the DNA. The table includes 300,000 to 400,000 clones, approximately 87% detected once. Participant ages covered roughly 18 to 89 years across 25 or so US areas. The sample originates from a study of blood T cell repertoires in COVID-19. Study context: Specimens from acute and convalescent COVID-19 originated in the United States, Italy and Spain. T cells, B-cell-depleted T cells, or PBMCs provided the cDNA or gDNA that served as material.

The CDR3 length is 15 residues. The germline CDR1 and CDR2 sequences are SGHAT and FQNNGV. V shed 5 bases and J 9 bases; nucleotides not matched to a gene: 5. The chain joins TRBV11-2 to TRBJ1-6; 12 bases line up with TRBD1. The source is a woman aged 30 to 39 with acute COVID-19. The sample consisted of PBMCs or T cells enriched from blood (not recorded which). In nucleotides, the CDR3 is TGTGCCAGCAGCCAGGGGACAGGGGGCTCTTCACCCCTCCACTTT. Its protein product is CASSQGTGGSSPLHF.